This TCR beta chain was retrieved from a study of cytomegalovirus exposure and HLA in healthy donors. Study observations and caveats: TCR beta V segments were, for the most part, productive about 87% or about 30% of the time in an earlier analysis.

The CDR3 consists of 11 residues. Germline CDR1 reads MDHEN; CDR2 reads SYDVKM. V was shortened by 7 bases and J by 0 bases, with 2 bases between the two germline ends. A multiplex PCR was run with 60 Vbeta primers and 13 Jbeta primers. Profiling relied on immunoSEQ multiplex PCR, and the TCRdb table lists in-frame clones only, not all of them. The sample holds approximately 100,000 clones, approximately 80% seen once. A word on this clone: What it binds is unknown.

The sample was PBMCs. The chain employs TRBV28 and TRBJ2-3; D uncertain. This receptor was identified in a woman in her late teens or twenties in good health and CMV-seronegative. CDR3 nucleotides: TGTGCCAGCACTAGCACAGATACGCAGTATTTT. This gives the protein CASTSTDTQYF.